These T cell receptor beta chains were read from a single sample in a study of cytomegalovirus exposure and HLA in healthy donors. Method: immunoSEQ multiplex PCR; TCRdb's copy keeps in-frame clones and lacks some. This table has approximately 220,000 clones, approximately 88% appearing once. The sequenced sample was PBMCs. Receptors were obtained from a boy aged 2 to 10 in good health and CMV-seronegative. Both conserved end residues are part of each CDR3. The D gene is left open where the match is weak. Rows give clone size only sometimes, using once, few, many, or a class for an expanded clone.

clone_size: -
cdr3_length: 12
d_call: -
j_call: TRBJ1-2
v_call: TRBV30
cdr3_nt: TGTGCCTGTGATACAGGGAACTATGGCTACACCTTC
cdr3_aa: CACDTGNYGYTF

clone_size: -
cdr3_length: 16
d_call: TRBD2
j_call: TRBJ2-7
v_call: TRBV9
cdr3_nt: TGTGCCAGCAGCGTTGGGGCTAGCGGTACCACCTACGAGCAGTACTTC
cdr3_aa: CASSVGASGTTYEQYF

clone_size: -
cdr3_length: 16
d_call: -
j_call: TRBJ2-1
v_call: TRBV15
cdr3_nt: TGTGCCACCAGCGGACCCTCAGGGAACAGGTACAATGAGCAGTTCTTC
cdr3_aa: CATSGPSGNRYNEQFF

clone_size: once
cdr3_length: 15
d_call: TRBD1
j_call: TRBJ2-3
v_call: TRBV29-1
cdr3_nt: TGCAGCGTTGAGCCCGACAGGGCTTACACGGATACGCAGTATTTT
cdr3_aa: CSVEPDRAYTDTQYF

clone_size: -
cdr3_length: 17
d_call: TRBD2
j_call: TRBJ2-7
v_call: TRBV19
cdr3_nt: TGTGCCAGTAGTGCCCCTCCTAGCGGGGGTTTCTCCTACGAGCAGTACTTC
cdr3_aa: CASSAPPSGGFSYEQYF

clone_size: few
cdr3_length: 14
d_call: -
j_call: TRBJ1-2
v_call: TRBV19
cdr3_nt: TGTGCCAGTAGTATGGTGGAGGGTAACTATGGCTACACCTTC
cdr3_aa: CASSMVEGNYGYTF

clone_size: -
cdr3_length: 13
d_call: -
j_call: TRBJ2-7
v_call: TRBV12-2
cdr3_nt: TGTGCATTAACCGGGACAGGGAGAGGCGAGCAGTACTTC
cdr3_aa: CALTGTGRGEQYF

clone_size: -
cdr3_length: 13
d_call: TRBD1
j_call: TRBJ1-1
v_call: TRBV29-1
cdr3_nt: TGCAGCGTTCGGGACAGGGGGAACACTGAAGCTTTCTTT
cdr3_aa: CSVRDRGNTEAFF

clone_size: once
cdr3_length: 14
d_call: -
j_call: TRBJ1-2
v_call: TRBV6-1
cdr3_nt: TGTGCCAGCAGTCCTGCGGGGGGCGCTTACGGCTACACCTTC
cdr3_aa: CASSPAGGAYGYTF

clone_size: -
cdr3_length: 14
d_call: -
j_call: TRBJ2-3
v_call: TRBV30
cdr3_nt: TGTGCCTGGAGTTTGGGACTTCGGTCTGATACGCAGTATTTT
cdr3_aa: CAWSLGLRSDTQYF

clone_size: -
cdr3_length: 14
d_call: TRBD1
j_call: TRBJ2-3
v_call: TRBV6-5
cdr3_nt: TGTGCCACCGGGACAGGTTCTAGCACAGATACGCAGTATTTT
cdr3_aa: CATGTGSSTDTQYF